The rows below give T cell receptor beta chains drawn from one sample of a study of blood T cell repertoires in COVID-19. Measured with immunoSEQ multiplex PCR; TCRdb has only the in-frame clones, and not every one. The sample consists of fewer than 50,000 clones, 90% of them appearing once. Sequenced sample: peripheral blood. These receptors came from a human donor in a cohort sampled during active COVID-19. The CDR3 runs from the conserved cysteine through the conserved F or W. Each record gives: CDR3 DNA, CDR3 protein, clone size, J gene, D gene, V gene. The D gene is left open where the match is weak. Only part of the rows carry a size: once, few, many, or a class if the clone is expanded.

CDR3 DNA: TGCGCCAGCAGCTTGCTCGCTGGTAGCTCCTACGAGCAGTACTTC
CDR3 protein: CASSLLAGSSYEQYF
clone size: -
J gene: TRBJ2-7
D gene: -
V gene: TRBV5-1

CDR3 DNA: TGTGCCATCCTGACTAGCACCAAGCCAGATACGCAGTATTTT
CDR3 protein: CAILTSTKPDTQYF
clone size: -
J gene: TRBJ2-3
D gene: TRBD2
V gene: TRBV10-3

CDR3 DNA: TGCGCCAGCAGCTCCGGACTAGCGGGAGTGGTAGAGACCCAGTACTTC
CDR3 protein: CASSSGLAGVVETQYF
clone size: -
J gene: TRBJ2-5
D gene: TRBD2
V gene: TRBV5-1

CDR3 DNA: TGTGCCAGCAGCAAAGGGGCAGATACGCAGTATTTT
CDR3 protein: CASSKGADTQYF
clone size: -
J gene: TRBJ2-3
D gene: -
V gene: TRBV11-3

CDR3 DNA: TGTGCCAGCAGTACGACAGGGTCCCGCTCACCCCTCCACTTT
CDR3 protein: CASSTTGSRSPLHF
clone size: -
J gene: TRBJ1-6
D gene: TRBD1
V gene: TRBV28

CDR3 DNA: TGCGCCAGCAGCTTGCCGGGACAGGGTGCCAACGGCTACACCTTC
CDR3 protein: CASSLPGQGANGYTF
clone size: -
J gene: TRBJ1-2
D gene: TRBD1
V gene: TRBV5-1

CDR3 DNA: TGCGCCAGCAGCCACGGGACAGGGGTCGGCTACACCTTC
CDR3 protein: CASSHGTGVGYTF
clone size: -
J gene: TRBJ1-2
D gene: TRBD1
V gene: TRBV5-1

CDR3 DNA: TGTGCTAGTGGTTTGGATGTCGGGAGGGCCTGGGAGCAGTTCTTC
CDR3 protein: CASGLDVGRAWEQFF
clone size: -
J gene: TRBJ2-1
D gene: TRBD2
V gene: TRBV12-5

CDR3 DNA: TGTGCCAGCAGCGTAGATGGGGGCGCGAGAGAAAAACTGTTTTTT
CDR3 protein: CASSVDGGAREKLFF
clone size: -
J gene: TRBJ1-4
D gene: -
V gene: TRBV9

CDR3 DNA: TGTGCCAGCAGAGCCAGCCGAGGCTTAAACAATGAGCAGTTCTTC
CDR3 protein: CASRASRGLNNEQFF
clone size: -
J gene: TRBJ2-1
D gene: -
V gene: TRBV7-3

CDR3 DNA: TGTGCCAGCAGGATGACACCTTTGAACACTGAAGCTTTCTTT
CDR3 protein: CASRMTPLNTEAFF
clone size: -
J gene: TRBJ1-1
D gene: -
V gene: TRBV6-5

CDR3 DNA: TGCGCCAGCAGCTCAGGGCTAGCGGGAGTACGTGAGCAGTTCTTC
CDR3 protein: CASSSGLAGVREQFF
clone size: -
J gene: TRBJ2-1
D gene: TRBD2
V gene: TRBV5-1

CDR3 DNA: TGCGCCAGCAGTGAGTCATTGGGACACATAGCCAAAAACATTCAGTACTTC
CDR3 protein: CASSESLGHIAKNIQYF
clone size: -
J gene: TRBJ2-4
D gene: -
V gene: TRBV10-2

CDR3 DNA: TGTGCCAGCAGCCAAGCTGGCGGAAACACTGAAGCTTTCTTT
CDR3 protein: CASSQAGGNTEAFF
clone size: -
J gene: TRBJ1-1
D gene: -
V gene: TRBV3-1/TRBV3-2

CDR3 DNA: TGTGCCAGCAGTATACATAGCAATCAGCCCCAGCATTTT
CDR3 protein: CASSIHSNQPQHF
clone size: -
J gene: TRBJ1-5
D gene: -
V gene: TRBV6-5

CDR3 DNA: TGTGCCAGCAGCTTAGATGGACGGGATAGCTCTGGGGCCAACGTCCTGACTTTC
CDR3 protein: CASSLDGRDSSGANVLTF
clone size: -
J gene: TRBJ2-6
D gene: -
V gene: TRBV7-9

CDR3 DNA: TGTGCCAGCAGCTATCTTAACTATGGCTACACCTTC
CDR3 protein: CASSYLNYGYTF
clone size: -
J gene: TRBJ1-2
D gene: -
V gene: TRBV28

CDR3 DNA: TGTGCCAGCAGCTTATCAGGGACTGGGGCCAACGTCCTGACTTTC
CDR3 protein: CASSLSGTGANVLTF
clone size: -
J gene: TRBJ2-6
D gene: -
V gene: TRBV11-3

CDR3 DNA: TGTGCTAGTGGTTTGGTACGAGGGAGGGACCTACTCGGTGAGCAGTTCTTC
CDR3 protein: CASGLVRGRDLLGEQFF
clone size: -
J gene: TRBJ2-1
D gene: TRBD2
V gene: TRBV12-5

CDR3 DNA: TGTGCCACCAGGGACAGGGGGCTGGGGACTGAAGCTTTCTTT
CDR3 protein: CATRDRGLGTEAFF
clone size: -
J gene: TRBJ1-1
D gene: TRBD1
V gene: TRBV15

CDR3 DNA: TGTGCCAGCAGCGTAGGGTTGGCGGCTAGCACAGATACGCAGTATTTT
CDR3 protein: CASSVGLAASTDTQYF
clone size: once
J gene: TRBJ2-3
D gene: -
V gene: TRBV9

CDR3 DNA: TGTGCCAGTAGTATAGAGCCTAGCGGGAGGGGGAATGAGCAGTTCTTC
CDR3 protein: CASSIEPSGRGNEQFF
clone size: -
J gene: TRBJ2-1
D gene: TRBD2
V gene: TRBV19

CDR3 DNA: TGTGCCAGCAGGCTGGGACTAGGGGGCGGAGAGACCCAGTACTTC
CDR3 protein: CASRLGLGGGETQYF
clone size: -
J gene: TRBJ2-5
D gene: -
V gene: TRBV5-4

CDR3 DNA: TGTGCCAGTAGTACGGGACATGCCTACGAGCAGTACTTC
CDR3 protein: CASSTGHAYEQYF
clone size: -
J gene: TRBJ2-7
D gene: -
V gene: TRBV19

CDR3 DNA: TGCGCCAGCAGCAACACGCCGGGACAGATCCAATATGGCTACACCTTC
CDR3 protein: CASSNTPGQIQYGYTF
clone size: -
J gene: TRBJ1-2
D gene: TRBD1
V gene: TRBV5-1

CDR3 DNA: TGTGCCAGCAGTGAAAAACTAGCGAGAACCTACGAGCAGTACTTC
CDR3 protein: CASSEKLARTYEQYF
clone size: -
J gene: TRBJ2-7
D gene: TRBD2
V gene: TRBV6-1

CDR3 DNA: TGTGCCAGCAGTGTCGAGCGGGGGCGAACGCAGTATTTT
CDR3 protein: CASSVERGRTQYF
clone size: once
J gene: TRBJ2-3
D gene: TRBD2
V gene: TRBV6-4

CDR3 DNA: TGTGCCAGTAGTATGGGGGGTAGCGGGAACACCGGGGAGCTGTTTTTT
CDR3 protein: CASSMGGSGNTGELFF
clone size: -
J gene: TRBJ2-2
D gene: -
V gene: TRBV19

CDR3 DNA: TGTGCCAGCAGCTGGGGGGTTCTGAACACCGGGGAGCTGTTTTTT
CDR3 protein: CASSWGVLNTGELFF
clone size: -
J gene: TRBJ2-2
D gene: -
V gene: TRBV6-5

CDR3 DNA: TGCGCCAGCAGCAACGGGACTAGCGCCGTGAGGCAGTACTTC
CDR3 protein: CASSNGTSAVRQYF
clone size: -
J gene: TRBJ2-7
D gene: TRBD2
V gene: TRBV5-1

CDR3 DNA: TGTGCCATCAGTGAATTACTAGCGGGAGGGCCATTCAATGAGCAGTTCTTC
CDR3 protein: CAISELLAGGPFNEQFF
clone size: once
J gene: TRBJ2-1
D gene: TRBD2
V gene: TRBV10-3

CDR3 DNA: TGTGCCAGCACCAGGGTCCGATTTGGGAACACTGAAGCTTTCTTT
CDR3 protein: CASTRVRFGNTEAFF
clone size: -
J gene: TRBJ1-1
D gene: -
V gene: TRBV6-5

CDR3 DNA: TGTGCCAGCAGTTTTAACAGGAACACTGAAGCTTTCTTT
CDR3 protein: CASSFNRNTEAFF
clone size: -
J gene: TRBJ1-1
D gene: -
V gene: TRBV27

CDR3 DNA: TGTGCCAGCAGCCATGGGGACAGCCGCTACGAGCAGTACTTC
CDR3 protein: CASSHGDSRYEQYF
clone size: -
J gene: TRBJ2-7
D gene: TRBD1
V gene: TRBV28

CDR3 DNA: TGTGCCAGCAGCTTAGGGTGGGGAGGGAATAGCAATCAGCCCCAGCATTTT
CDR3 protein: CASSLGWGGNSNQPQHF
clone size: -
J gene: TRBJ1-5
D gene: -
V gene: TRBV7-8

CDR3 DNA: TGTGCCAGCAGTTTACCAGGAGGGGAGAACACTGAAGCTTTCTTT
CDR3 protein: CASSLPGGENTEAFF
clone size: -
J gene: TRBJ1-1
D gene: -
V gene: TRBV6-9

CDR3 DNA: TGTGCCAGCAGCTTCGGGACTAGCGGGGGATTCTACGAGCAGTACTTC
CDR3 protein: CASSFGTSGGFYEQYF
clone size: -
J gene: TRBJ2-7
D gene: TRBD2
V gene: TRBV7-8

CDR3 DNA: TGCGCCAGCAGCCAAGTGCAGAGCGCGCAGTACTTC
CDR3 protein: CASSQVQSAQYF
clone size: -
J gene: TRBJ2-7
D gene: -
V gene: TRBV4-1

CDR3 DNA: TGTGCCAGCAGTCAGATCTCTGGGGCCAACGTCCTGACTTTC
CDR3 protein: CASSQISGANVLTF
clone size: -
J gene: TRBJ2-6
D gene: -
V gene: TRBV2

CDR3 DNA: TGTGCCAGCAGCCCGCCGACCGCAGGACTAGCGGGTCATGAGCAGTTCTTC
CDR3 protein: CASSPPTAGLAGHEQFF
clone size: -
J gene: TRBJ2-1
D gene: TRBD2
V gene: TRBV3-1/TRBV3-2

CDR3 DNA: TGTGCCAGAATCGGACGGGCCAGGGACACTGAAGCTTTCTTT
CDR3 protein: CARIGRARDTEAFF
clone size: -
J gene: TRBJ1-1
D gene: -
V gene: TRBV7-5

CDR3 DNA: TGTGCCAGCAGGTTACAGGGGGCGAATGGAAACACCATATATTTT
CDR3 protein: CASRLQGANGNTIYF
clone size: -
J gene: TRBJ1-3
D gene: TRBD1
V gene: TRBV6-5

CDR3 DNA: TGTGCCAGCAGTCGGAGCGGCTACACCTTC
CDR3 protein: CASSRSGYTF
clone size: -
J gene: TRBJ1-2
D gene: -
V gene: TRBV28

CDR3 DNA: TGTGCCAGCAGCTACGGACTAGCGGCCTACAATGAGCAGTTCTTC
CDR3 protein: CASSYGLAAYNEQFF
clone size: -
J gene: TRBJ2-1
D gene: TRBD2
V gene: TRBV5-6

CDR3 DNA: TGCGCCAGCAGCCATCCGGACAGGGAAAACTATGGCTACACCTTC
CDR3 protein: CASSHPDRENYGYTF
clone size: -
J gene: TRBJ1-2
D gene: TRBD1
V gene: TRBV4-1